This T cell receptor beta chain appears in the sequencing data of a study of regulatory T cells in long-lasting Graves disease. The time point is: newly diagnosed GD, antithyroid drugs for less than 3 months. PBMC-derived RNA was used for the TCR library. With V trimmed by 3 bases and J by 2 bases, 20 bases remained unmatched. The V gene's germline CDR1 is KGHDR and CDR2 SFDVKD. CDR3 length equals 22 residues. Assembly of TCR beta libraries relied on iRepertoire HTBI primers together with Arm-PCR of CDR3 regions. TCRdb reanalysed the multiplex PCR reads using MiXCR and keeps one entry per CDR3 protein. The profile shows a few hundred thousand distinct CDR3 sequences, over 12% of them singletons. These data were also reused for a study on T cells in Graves' hyperthyroidism and ophthalmopathy.

The TCR was taken from a woman between 35 and 50 years old with Graves disease. Source: peripheral blood mononuclear cells (PBMCs), taken at new diagnosis, from a patient treated with antithyroid drugs. The chain uses TRBV24-1 and TRBJ2-1; 11 bases match TRBD2. The CDR3 here is CATSDPSPWGSETSGTYNEQFF. The CDR3 bases are TGTGCCACCAGTGATCCGTCACCCTGGGGATCCGAGACTAGCGGGACCTACAATGAGCAGTTCTTC.